These T cell receptor beta chains were read from a single sample in a study of blood T cell repertoires in COVID-19. Data came from immunoSEQ multiplex PCR; TCRdb stores just in-frame clones and leaves some out. The data contain over 110,000 clones, approximately 82% of them singletons. What was sequenced was peripheral blood. All receptors derive from a man aged 55 to 69 with active or convalescent COVID-19. The conserved cysteine and the conserved F or W are not part of the CDR3 here.

14,TRBJ2-1,TRBV6-5,ASSYGGAGSYNEQF
11,TRBJ1-3,TRBV28,ASTREFGNTIY
13,TRBJ2-1,TRBV18,ASSPGLAPYNEQF
13,TRBJ1-5,TRBV24-1,ATSDHTGGRQPQH
12,TRBJ1-2,TRBV19,ASRNLDRADGYT
13,TRBJ1-5,TRBV19,ASTLERGNNQPQH
14,TRBJ1-2,TRBV30,AWSTFNRGFFYGYT
10,TRBJ1-1,TRBV2,ASRRDNTEAF
11,TRBJ2-5,TRBV11-2,ASRTGVQETQY
11,TRBJ1-1,TRBV6-6,ASSYYRENEAF
13,TRBJ2-5,TRBV7-9,ASTYTGWQGETQY
11,TRBJ2-1,TRBV18,ASSPTVYNEQF
13,TRBJ1-1,TRBV19,ASSKSREGRTEAF
14,TRBJ2-1,TRBV9,ASSVAAGGTAGEQF
15,TRBJ2-3,TRBV6-2/TRBV6-3,ASSYRGTSGRTDTQY
13,TRBJ2-3,TRBV7-2,ASRRTLPRTDTQY
13,TRBJ1-4,TRBV7-2,ASSLTGTGAEKLF
14,TRBJ1-4,TRBV24-1,ATSDRGTGGDEKLF
12,TRBJ1-3,TRBV3-1/TRBV3-2,ASSQVGAGNTIY
11,TRBJ1-5,TRBV29-1,SVGTGGDQPQH
13,TRBJ1-1,TRBV28,ASSLPGARNTEAF
14,TRBJ2-5,TRBV19,ASSIGLAGAGETQY
15,TRBJ2-2,TRBV4-3,ASSQDRDWANTGELF
13,TRBJ2-1,TRBV9,ASSARDTSYNEQF
14,TRBJ1-3,TRBV27,ASSLSSGVTGNTIY
14,TRBJ1-1,TRBV18,ASSPPPGQGNTEAF
12,TRBJ1-1,TRBV6-2/TRBV6-3,ASSYQTANTEAF
14,TRBJ2-1,TRBV10-1,ASSESKRTYHNEQF
13,TRBJ2-1,TRBV11-2,ASSLDLSGYNEQF
12,TRBJ2-7,TRBV14,ASSQEGRGVEQY